The T cell receptor (beta chain) under discussion was sequenced for a study of breast tumors, draining lymph nodes, adjacent tissues. Notes on the study in general: Tumor T cell lymph node origin was a supported hypothesis, not proven. Findings are consistent with lymph node origin and intratumoral expansion of most tumor T cells. Compared with lymph nodes, tumors were less diverse; compared with nontumor tissue, more.

Germline-derived CDR1 and CDR2 are PRHDT and FYEKMQ (reference sequence). Trimming removed 4 bases from V and 4 bases from J; junction bases left unmatched: 9. This CDR3 region has 15 residues. From the multiplex PCR reads, TCRdb called clonotypes with MiXCR, one entry per CDR3 protein. The sample shows over 10,000 distinct CDR3 sequences, 60% to 75% of them seen only once. Worth noting for this clonotype: Its specificity is not known.

Material for sequencing was tumor-adjacent breast tissue. This TCR was sampled from a female donor with breast cancer. Some clones in this sample may be carry-over from other donors' samples. The chain recombines TRBV13 with TRBJ2-7; 8 nucleotides match TRBD2. As DNA, the CDR3 is TGTGCCAGCAGCTCAAGCGGGAGAGAGGGGTACGAGCAGTACTTC. It translates to CASSSSGREGYEQYF.